Sequencing of this TCR beta chain was carried out in a study of early T cells in non-severe SARS-CoV-2 infection. Overall study context: Bulk RNA taken from unsorted whole blood was sequenced, leaving chains unpaired.

Attachment of unique molecular identifiers was made to individual cDNA molecules. TCRdb reanalysed the 5' RACE reads using MiXCR and keeps one entry per CDR3 protein. Of roughly 40,000 distinct CDR3 sequences in the sample, about 6.2% were seen once. This clonotype has ten or more counts. Antigen unknown. This CDR3 contains 17 residues. Germline V gene data show CDR1 as SGHRS and CDR2 as YFSETQ. V dropped 0 bases and J dropped 5; count of bases not matched to a gene: 7. Study results and caveats: Matching with VDJdb favored anti-spike CD8 responses (missing private and CD4 specificities).

Specimen: whole blood. V gene TRBV5-1 combines with J gene TRBJ2-1; 11 nucleotides align to TRBD2. This TCR came from an adult who was a healthcare worker with PCR-confirmed SARS-CoV-2 infection or an uninfected control (not recorded which). CDR3 nucleotides: TGCGCCAGCAGCTTGGGAAGTTGGGGACTAGCGGACAATGAGCAGTTCTTC. Translated: CASSLGSWGLADNEQFF.